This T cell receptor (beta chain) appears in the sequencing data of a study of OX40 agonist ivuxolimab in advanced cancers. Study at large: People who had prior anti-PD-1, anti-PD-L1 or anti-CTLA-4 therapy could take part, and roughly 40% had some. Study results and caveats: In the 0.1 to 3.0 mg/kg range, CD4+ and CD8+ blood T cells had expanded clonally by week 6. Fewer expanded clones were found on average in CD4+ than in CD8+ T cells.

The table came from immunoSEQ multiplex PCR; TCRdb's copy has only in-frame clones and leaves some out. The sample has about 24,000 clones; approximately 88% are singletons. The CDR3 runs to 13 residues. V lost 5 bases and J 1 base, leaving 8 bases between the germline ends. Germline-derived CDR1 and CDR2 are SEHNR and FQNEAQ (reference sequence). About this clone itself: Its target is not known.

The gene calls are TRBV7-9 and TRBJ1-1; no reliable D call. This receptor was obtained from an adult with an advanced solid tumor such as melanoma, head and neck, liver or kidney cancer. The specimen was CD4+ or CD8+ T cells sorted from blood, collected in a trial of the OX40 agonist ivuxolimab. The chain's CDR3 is CASSPSQNTEAFF. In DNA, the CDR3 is TGTGCCAGCAGCCCAAGCCAGAACACTGAAGCTTTCTTT.